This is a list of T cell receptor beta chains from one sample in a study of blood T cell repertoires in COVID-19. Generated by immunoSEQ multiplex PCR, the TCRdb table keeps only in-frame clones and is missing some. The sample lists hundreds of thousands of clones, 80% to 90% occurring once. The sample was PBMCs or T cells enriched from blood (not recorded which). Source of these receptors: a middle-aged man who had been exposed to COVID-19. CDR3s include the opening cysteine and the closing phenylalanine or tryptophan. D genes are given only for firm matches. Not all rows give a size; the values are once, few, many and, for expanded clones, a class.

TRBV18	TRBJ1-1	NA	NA	TGTGCCAGCTCACCGGGAGGGAGGGACACTGAAGCTTTCTTT	CASSPGGRDTEAFF
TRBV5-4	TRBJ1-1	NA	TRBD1	TGTGCCAGCAGCTTGGGAACAGGGGGGGAGTCTGAAGCTTTCTTT	CASSLGTGGESEAFF
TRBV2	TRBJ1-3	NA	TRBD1	TGTGCCAGCAGTGCCGCGACAGGGGCTGGAAACACCATATATTTT	CASSAATGAGNTIYF
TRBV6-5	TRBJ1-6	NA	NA	TGTGCCAGCAGTTCGTATCGTTATAATTCACCCCTCCACTTT	CASSSYRYNSPLHF
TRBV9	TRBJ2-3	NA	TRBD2	TGTGCCAGCACCTCTCAAATAGCGGGGGGGACAGATACGCAGTATTTT	CASTSQIAGGTDTQYF
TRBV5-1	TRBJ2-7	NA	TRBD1	TGCGCCAGCAGCTTGATGACAGGGGGCTACGAGCAGTACTTC	CASSLMTGGYEQYF
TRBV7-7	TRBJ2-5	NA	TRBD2	TGTGCTAGCAGTGTTGGCGGGGGGCTGGGAGAGACCCAGTACTTC	CASSVGGGLGETQYF
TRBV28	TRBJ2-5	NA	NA	TGTGCCAGCAGTTCCCCGAGCAGGGTGGGCGAGACCCAGTACTTC	CASSSPSRVGETQYF
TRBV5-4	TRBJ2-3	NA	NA	TGTGCCAGCAGCTACGCCCTGGGGGGTTTTAGCACAGATACGCAGTATTTT	CASSYALGGFSTDTQYF
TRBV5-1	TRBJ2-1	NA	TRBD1	TGCGCCAGCAGCTTGACCGGGACAGGGGTCCCTAATGAGCAGTTCTTC	CASSLTGTGVPNEQFF
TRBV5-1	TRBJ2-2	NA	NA	TGCGCCAGCAGCTTGAGAAGTGGCATCGCGAACACCGGGGAGCTGTTTTTT	CASSLRSGIANTGELFF
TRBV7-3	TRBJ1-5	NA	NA	TGTGCCAGCAGCTCGGTGCGGGGTCGCAATCAGCCCCAGCATTTT	CASSSVRGRNQPQHF
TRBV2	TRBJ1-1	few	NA	TGTGCCAGCAGTGGCTTAGGAGTGGTCGGCACTGAAGCTTTCTTT	CASSGLGVVGTEAFF
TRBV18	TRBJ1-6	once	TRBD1	TGTGCCAGCTCACCACAAACTTCCGGGACAGCGAATTCACCCCTCCACTTT	CASSPQTSGTANSPLHF
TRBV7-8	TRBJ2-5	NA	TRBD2	TGTGCCAGCAGCTCCTTGGGACTAGCGTGGGAGGCCCAAGAGACCCAGTACTTC	CASSSLGLAWEAQETQYF
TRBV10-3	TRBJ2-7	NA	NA	TGTGCCATCAGGGGAGTTAGCTCCTACGAGCAGTACTTC	CAIRGVSSYEQYF
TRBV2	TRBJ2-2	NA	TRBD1	TGTGCCAGCATTAGGGGACAGGGTAGCACCGGGGAGCTGTTTTTT	CASIRGQGSTGELFF
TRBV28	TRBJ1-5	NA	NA	TGTGCCAGCGCCCCTGGAGGTGGCAATCAGCCCCAGCATTTT	CASAPGGGNQPQHF
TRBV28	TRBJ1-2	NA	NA	TGTGCCAGCAGTTCCAGTAGGACAGTTTACAGATATGGCTACACCTTC	CASSSSRTVYRYGYTF
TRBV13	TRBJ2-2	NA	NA	TGTGCCAGCAGCCCCCCCCAGGGTTCCACCGGGGAGCTGTTTTTT	CASSPPQGSTGELFF
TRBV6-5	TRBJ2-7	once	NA	TGTGCCAGCAGTTACTCCGGGTTTCCCTACGAGCAGTACTTC	CASSYSGFPYEQYF
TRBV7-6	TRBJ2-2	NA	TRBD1	TGTGCCAGCAGCACTATCCCAGGGGGCGATTTAGTCACCGGGGAGCTGTTTTTT	CASSTIPGGDLVTGELFF
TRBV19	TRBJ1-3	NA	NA	TGTGCCAGTAGTATTCTTGGGAGCTCTGGAAACACCATATATTTT	CASSILGSSGNTIYF
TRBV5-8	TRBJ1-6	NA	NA	TGTGCCAGCAGCCCGCTGACTCTAGGTTATTCACCCCTCCACTTT	CASSPLTLGYSPLHF
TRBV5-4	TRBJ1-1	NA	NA	TGTGCCAGCAGGGGGGAGCGGGGCCCCGGAAACACTGAAGCTTTCTTT	CASRGERGPGNTEAFF
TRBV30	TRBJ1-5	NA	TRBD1	TGTGCCTGGAGGCCGACAGGGGGTTATGTGGATCAGCCCCAGCATTTT	CAWRPTGGYVDQPQHF
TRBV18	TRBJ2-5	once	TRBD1	TGTGCCAGCTCACCACCCAGGACAGGACAAGAGACCCAGTACTTC	CASSPPRTGQETQYF
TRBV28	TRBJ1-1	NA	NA	TGTGCCAGCAGTTTAGGGCGGAACACTGAAGCTTTCTTT	CASSLGRNTEAFF
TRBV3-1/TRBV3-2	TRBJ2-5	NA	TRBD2	TGTGCCAGCAGCCATCAACCGGATAGCGGGCAAGAGACCCAGTACTTC	CASSHQPDSGQETQYF
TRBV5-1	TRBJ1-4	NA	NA	TGCGCCAGCAGCCAAACAGGGTTCGAAAAACTGTTTTTT	CASSQTGFEKLFF
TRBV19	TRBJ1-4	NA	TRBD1	TGTGCCAGTAAGGATACAGGGGGCTGGGGTGAAAAACTGTTTTTT	CASKDTGGWGEKLFF
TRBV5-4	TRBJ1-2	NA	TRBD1	TGTGCCAGCAGCTCGACAGGGGAGCTAAAGGGCTACACCTTC	CASSSTGELKGYTF
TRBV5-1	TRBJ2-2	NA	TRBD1	TGCGCCAGCAGAGGGGGCAGTTTATCGAACACCGGGGAGCTGTTTTTT	CASRGGSLSNTGELFF
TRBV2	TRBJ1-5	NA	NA	TGTGCCAGCAAGGCAGGGCTCAGCAATCAGCCCCAGCATTTT	CASKAGLSNQPQHF
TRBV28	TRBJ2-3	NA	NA	TGTGCCAGCAGTTCACAGGTTTACACAGATACGCAGTATTTT	CASSSQVYTDTQYF
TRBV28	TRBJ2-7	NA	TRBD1	TGTGCCAGCCTAGACAGGGCCTCCTACGAGCAGTACTTC	CASLDRASYEQYF
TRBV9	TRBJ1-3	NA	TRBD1	TGTGCCAGCAGCGTAGCTACGAGGGGGACAGACTTCCCACCCCTCTCTGGAAACACCATATATTTT	CASSVATRGTDFPPLSGNTIYF
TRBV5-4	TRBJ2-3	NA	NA	TGTGCCAGCAGCCGACGGGAGAGCACAGATACGCAGTATTTT	CASSRRESTDTQYF
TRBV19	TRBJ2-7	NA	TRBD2	TGTGCCAGTAGTATACGGTCTAGCGGGGCCTACGAGCAGTACTTC	CASSIRSSGAYEQYF
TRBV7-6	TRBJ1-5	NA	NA	TGTGCCAGCAGCCCCCTAGGTCCGGGGGAGATCGGCAATCAGCCCCAGCATTTT	CASSPLGPGEIGNQPQHF
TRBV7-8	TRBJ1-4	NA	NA	TGTGCCAGCAGCTTAGGGGTCAGGGCTAATGAAAAACTGTTTTTT	CASSLGVRANEKLFF
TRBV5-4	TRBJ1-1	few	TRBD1	TGTGCCAGCAGCGATAGTCACAGGGGGCACACTGAAGCTTTCTTT	CASSDSHRGHTEAFF
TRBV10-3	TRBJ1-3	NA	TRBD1	TGTGCCATCAGTGAGTCAAGGGGGCTTAACACCATATATTTT	CAISESRGLNTIYF
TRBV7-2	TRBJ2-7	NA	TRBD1	TGTGCCAGCAGCTTAGGCAGGGGGCGATGGGAGCAGTACTTC	CASSLGRGRWEQYF
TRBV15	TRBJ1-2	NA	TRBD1	TGTGCCACCACGAGTCACAGGGGGCGTATGGATGGCTACACCTTC	CATTSHRGRMDGYTF
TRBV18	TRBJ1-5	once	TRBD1	TGTGCCAGCTCATTCGGACAGGGGAGGGATCAGCCCCAGCATTTT	CASSFGQGRDQPQHF
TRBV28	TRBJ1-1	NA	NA	TGTGCCAGCAGTTTGGCAGGGGCAGGTCTCACTGAAGCTTTCTTT	CASSLAGAGLTEAFF
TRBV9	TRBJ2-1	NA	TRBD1	TGTGCCAGCAGCGCGGGACAGGATGTATACAATGAGCAGTTCTTC	CASSAGQDVYNEQFF
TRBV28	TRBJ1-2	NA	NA	TGTGCCAGCAGTTGGGGGACAACTAACTATGGCTACACCTTC	CASSWGTTNYGYTF
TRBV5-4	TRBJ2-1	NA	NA	TGTGCCAGCAGCGCGGGACAGAGGATTGAGCAGTTCTTC	CASSAGQRIEQFF
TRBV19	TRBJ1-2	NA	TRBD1	TGTGCCAGTTTTGACAGGGCTTCGTTTGGCTACACCTTC	CASFDRASFGYTF
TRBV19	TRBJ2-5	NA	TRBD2	TGTGCCAGTAGTCCGACTAGCCGAGAGACCCAGTACTTC	CASSPTSRETQYF
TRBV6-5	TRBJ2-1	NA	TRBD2	TGTGCCAGCAGTTACTCGGGCGGGAGTCCGTCGGATGAGCAGTTCTTC	CASSYSGGSPSDEQFF
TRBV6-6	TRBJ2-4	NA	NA	TGTGCCAGCAGTTACTCGCTCGCTATAGCCAAAAACATTCAGTACTTC	CASSYSLAIAKNIQYF
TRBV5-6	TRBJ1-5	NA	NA	TGTGCCAGCAGCTTCTTCAATCAGCCCCAGCATTTT	CASSFFNQPQHF
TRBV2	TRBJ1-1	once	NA	TGTGCCAGCAAATTTGAGGGGAGGACTGAAGCTTTCTTT	CASKFEGRTEAFF
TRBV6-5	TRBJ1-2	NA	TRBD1	TGTGCCAGCAGTTACTTAAATACAGGGGGCTATGGCTACACCTTC	CASSYLNTGGYGYTF
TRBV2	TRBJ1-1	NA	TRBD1	TGTGCCAGCCTTCTCCCCCCGGGACAGGGGAGACGGACTGAAGCTTTCTTT	CASLLPPGQGRRTEAFF
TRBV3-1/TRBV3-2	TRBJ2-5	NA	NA	TGTGCCAGCAGCCAAGGAGGGACCCAGTACTTC	CASSQGGTQYF
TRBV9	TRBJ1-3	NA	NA	TGTGCCAGCAGCGTAAGGGACAACTCTGGAAACACCATATATTTT	CASSVRDNSGNTIYF